This T cell receptor (beta chain) derives from a study of cytomegalovirus exposure and HLA in healthy donors. CDR1 MNHEY and CDR2 SVGAGI come from the germline V gene. V lost 2 bases, J lost 5 bases, and 2 bases stayed unmatched. The CDR3 sequence is 15 residues long. Vbeta (60) and Jbeta (13) primers were used in the PCR. The data were produced by immunoSEQ multiplex PCR, yet TCRdb's version contains in-frame clones alone and is incomplete. This table holds under 150,000 clones, roughly 80% found once. The study's findings and limits: The authors considered a cluster of highly shared sequence variants likely to be a sequencing artifact. A later analysis found most CMV-associated TCR beta chains apparently HLA-restricted. Per published reports, the classifier diagnosed cytomegalovirus status with high specificity and sensitivity.

As concerns this clone: As yet, its antigen is unknown.

The material sequenced was PBMCs. The chain carries TRBV6-5 and TRBJ1-3; 11 nucleotides agree with TRBD1. This TCR derives from a woman aged 50 to 60 in good health and CMV-seropositive. The CDR3 coding sequence is TGTGCCAGCAGTTACCGGACAGGGGGCAGAAACACCATATATTTT. Translation: CASSYRTGGRNTIYF.